Sequencing of this T cell receptor beta chain was carried out in a study of blood T cell repertoires in COVID-19. In the study overall: There were acute and convalescent COVID-19 samples, and they came from the United States, Italy and Spain. T cells, B-cell-depleted T cells, or PBMCs supplied cDNA or gDNA.

Trimming removed 0 bases from V and 6 bases from J, with 12 bases in between. The CDR3 covers 14 residues. Germline V CDR1 and CDR2: SQVTM, ANQGSEA. In the original processing: Reference gene primer amplification gave estimated nucleated cell counts. Profiled with immunoSEQ multiplex PCR; TCRdb holds only in-frame clones, not every one. V and J calls and clone size are those listed in that table; D and trimming were worked out from the DNA. In the table there are 40,000 to 50,000 clones, around 85% of which are singletons. The TCR was taken from a woman older than 75 with acute or convalescent COVID-19. This chain links TRBV29-1 with TRBJ2-1, with a weak D call TRBD1 (6 bases). Material for sequencing was peripheral blood. The DNA for the CDR3 is TGCAGCGTTGAAGATCGATGGGGGCTCAATGAGCAGTTCTTC. It codes for CSVEDRWGLNEQFF.